The sequence of this TCR beta chain was determined in a study of cytomegalovirus exposure and HLA in healthy donors. Findings of the study overall: Later analysis suggested most CMV-associated TCR beta chains were HLA-restricted. The investigators catalogued 164 TCR beta chains as cytomegalovirus-associated.

In the PCR, 60 Vbeta and 13 Jbeta primers were used. Using immunoSEQ multiplex PCR, the repertoire was profiled, and TCRdb retains in-frame clones only, with some absent. The table includes about 220,000 clones, roughly 82% detected once. A note on this clone: What it binds is not known.

Sequencing was done on a sample of PBMCs. The receptor's source is a man aged 35 to 55 in good health and CMV-seropositive.

CDR3 in amino acids: CASSFGGVKETQYF. The CDR3 DNA reads TGCGCCAGCAGCTTCGGAGGGGTGAAGGAGACCCAGTACTTC. This rearrangement joins TRBV5-1 to TRBJ2-5; a possible D gene is TRBD2 (6 bases). This CDR3 spans 14 amino acids. CDR1 is SGHRS, CDR2 YFSETQ, per germline. V was pared by 2 bases and J by 5 bases, with 13 bases between.